This T cell receptor beta chain emerged from a study of T cell repertoires in cytomegalovirus infection. Whole-study context: A matching HLA type, together with CMV infection, was signaled by public TCR beta signatures.

TCRdb reprocessed the reads with MiXCR, giving one entry per CDR3 protein. The sample holds about 490,000 distinct CDR3 sequences, 26% seen once. The CDR3 contains 12 residues. CDR1 is LNHDA, CDR2 SQIVND, per germline (reference sequence). V gave up 4 bases and J gave up 4 bases, with 7 bases separating them. The source of this sequence is a human donor in good health (CMV status not recorded). Some clones in this sample may be carry-over from other donors' samples. What was sequenced was PBMCs. The V gene is TRBV19, the J gene TRBJ1-1; D may be TRBD1 (5 bases). The CDR3 sequence is CASSKGFTEAFF. The CDR3 bases are TGTGCCAGTAGTAAGGGGTTCACTGAAGCTTTCTTT.